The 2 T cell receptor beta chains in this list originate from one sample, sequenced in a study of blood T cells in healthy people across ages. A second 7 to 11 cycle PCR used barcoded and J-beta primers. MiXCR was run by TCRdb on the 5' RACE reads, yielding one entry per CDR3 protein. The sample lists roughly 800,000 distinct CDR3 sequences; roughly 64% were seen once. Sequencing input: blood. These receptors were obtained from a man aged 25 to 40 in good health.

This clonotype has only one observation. The CDR3 region has the DNA TGCGCCAGCAGCCAAGACCTGGGCGGTGGGGTGGGTACGCAGTATTTT. Translating it yields CASSQDLGGGVGTQYF. V is TRBV4-3 and J is TRBJ2-3, with D hard to call. Trimming cost V 0 bases and J 8 bases, with 18 bases left between them. The CDR3 covers 16 residues. Germline CDR1 reads LGHNA; CDR2 reads YSLEER.

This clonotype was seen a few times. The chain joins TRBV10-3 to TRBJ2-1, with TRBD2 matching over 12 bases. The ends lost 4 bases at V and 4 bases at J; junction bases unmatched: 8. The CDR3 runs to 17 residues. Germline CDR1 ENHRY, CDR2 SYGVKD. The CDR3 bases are TGTGCCATCAGTGTATCTAGCGGGAGGGCCGGGTACAATGAGCAGTTCTTC. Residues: CAISVSSGRAGYNEQFF.